Below, 20 T cell receptor beta chains from the same sample are listed, as sequenced in a study of PD-L1 blockade in urothelial cancer (dated by TCRdb to 2015 to 2018). Receptor amplification or capture employed the immunoSEQ multiplex PCR assay. The immuneACCESS repertoire file appears here via TCRdb, limited to in-frame rearrangements. These files lack a portion of the clones; in checked studies, under half of the deficit traces to unresolved V genes, and the cause of the others is not known. Within this sample are fewer than 75,000 clones, with less than 90% of them counted one time only. The ten largest clones add up to approximately 4.7% of the sample. Sequences were derived from PBMCs, sampled around atezolizumab (anti-PD-L1) treatment. The receptors stem from a man in his sixties or seventies with urothelial cancer.

This chain uses TRBV6-1 with TRBJ1-3, with D unresolved. The length of the CDR3 is 14 residues. The germline V gene has CDR1 MNHNS and CDR2 SASEGT. Trimming cost V 3 bases and J 0 bases, with 6 bases left between them. The DNA for the CDR3 is TGTGCCAGCAGTGAGGGAGGCTCTGGAAACACCATATATTTT. Encoded protein: CASSEGGSGNTIYF.

J is TRBJ2-2 and V is TRBV5-1; 10 nucleotides line up with TRBD2. This CDR3 region has 16 residues. With V trimmed by 0 bases and J by 7 bases, 6 bases remained unmatched. Germline V CDR1 and CDR2: SGHRS, YFSETQ. CDR3 DNA: TGCGCCAGCAGCTTGGGGCTAGCGGGGGCCGGCGGGGAGCTGTTTTTT. Amino acid sequence: CASSLGLAGAGGELFF. The full variable domain, in which reference TRBV5-1 and TRBJ2-2 provide the parts outside the CDR3, is KAGVTQTPRYLIKTRGQQVTLSCSPISGHRSVSWYQQTPGQGLQFLFEYFSETQRNKGNFPGRFSGRQFSNSRSEMNVSTLELGDSALYLCASSLGLAGAGGELFFGEGSRLTVL.

This clone was seen once. V is TRBV6-5 and J is TRBJ1-1; no definite D call. Germline lookup yields CDR1 MNHEY and CDR2 SVGAGI. This CDR3 contains 13 residues. The V end was cut by 4 bases, the J end by 1 base, with 7 bases between. The CDR3: CASSSRGNTEAFF. CDR3 DNA: TGTGCCAGCAGTTCCCGGGGGAACACTGAAGCTTTCTTT.

This clone was recorded a few times. This chain connects TRBV19 to TRBJ1-5, with TRBD1 as a possible D gene (5 bases). Looked up from germline, CDR1 is LNHDA and CDR2 is SQIVND (reference sequence). The length of the CDR3 is 16 residues. V lost 5 bases, J lost 2 bases, and 16 bases lay in between. The CDR3 bases are TGTGCCAGTAGTCATCTAGGGGAAGGGGGCAATCAGCCCCAGCATTTT. It encodes CASSHLGEGGNQPQHF.

This sequence joins TRBV6-6 and TRBJ2-2, with TRBD2 identical over 15 bases. The CDR3 sequence is 16 residues long. Germline CDR1 reads MNHNY; CDR2 reads SVGAGI (reference sequence). Trimming took 5 bases from V and 8 from J; bases not matched to a gene: 6. The CDR3 DNA follows: TGTGCCAGCAGTCGGACTAGCGGGAGGGCCAGTGGGGAGCTGTTTTTT. Protein sequence: CASSRTSGRASGELFF.

The table lists this clone with a few counts. V gene TRBV4-1 combines with J gene TRBJ1-1, with a weak D call TRBD1 (6 bases). V lost 4 bases and J 8 bases, leaving 20 bases between the germline ends. CDR3 length: 15 residues. Germline-derived CDR1 and CDR2 are MGHRA and YSYEKL. CDR3: CASSRIKVGASEAFF. As DNA, the CDR3 is TGCGCCAGCAGCCGGATTAAGGTGGGGGCAAGCGAAGCTTTCTTT.

This clone has only one observation. The chain recombines TRBV5-1 with TRBJ2-1; 14 bases match TRBD2. The CDR3 consists of 15 residues. V dropped 2 bases and J dropped 10; count of bases not matched to a gene: 5. Germline CDR1 reads SGHRS; CDR2 reads YFSETQ. CDR3 amino acids: CASSLPGLAGVEQFF. The CDR3 region has the DNA TGCGCCAGCAGCTTACCGGGACTAGCGGGAGTCGAGCAGTTCTTC.

The J gene is TRBJ2-2, the V gene TRBV4-2; 7 bases are a match to TRBD2. The CDR3 consists of 15 residues. Germline CDR1 and CDR2: LGHNA and YNFKEQ. V lost 0 bases to trimming and J lost 7 bases; unmatched junction nucleotides: 5. The CDR3 protein is CASSQELGRNGELFF. CDR3 coding DNA: TGTGCCAGCAGCCAAGAACTCGGGAGGAACGGGGAGCTGTTTTTT.

The V gene is TRBV28, the J gene TRBJ2-1, with D possibly matching TRBD2 (6 bases). From germline, CDR1 is MDHEN and CDR2 SYDVKM. The V end lost 6 bases, the J end lost 0 bases, and 15 bases lay between the germline ends. The CDR3 has 16 amino acids. The CDR3 nucleotides are TGTGCCAGCAGCCGTAGCGGTGCTAGCTCCTACAATGAGCAGTTCTTC. It is translated as CASSRSGASSYNEQFF.

The chain employs TRBV7-6 and TRBJ2-1; TRBD2 is a possible D gene (7 bases). V dropped 0 bases and J dropped 5 bases, with 17 bases sitting between them. This CDR3 comprises 17 residues. The germline gives CDR1 SGHVS, CDR2 FNYEAQ. The CDR3: CASSLARGGTNNNEQFF. CDR3 nucleotide sequence: TGTGCCAGCAGCTTAGCGAGGGGGGGGACAAACAACAATGAGCAGTTCTTC.

CDR3 sequence (DNA): TGCGCCAGCAGTGAGACGGGGAGTCAGCCCCAGCATTTT. Translated, it gives CASSETGSQPQHF. The genes are TRBV10-2 and TRBJ1-5; no definite D call. The length of the CDR3 is 13 residues. Germline V lookup: CDR1 WSHSY, CDR2 SAAADI. Trimming shortened V by 2 bases and J by 6 bases, and 8 bases separated the two germline ends.

V and J are TRBV10-2 and TRBJ2-7; maybe TRBD1 (6 bases). The germline V and J ends were trimmed by 7 bases and 2 bases, with 9 bases remaining between them. The germline gives CDR1 WSHSY, CDR2 SAAADI. The CDR3 length is 12 residues. The CDR3 reads CASNRDTYEQYF. CDR3 nucleotide sequence: TGCGCCAGCAATCGGGACACCTACGAGCAGTACTTC.

J is TRBJ1-5 and V is TRBV19; TRBD1 might be the D (6 bases). The CDR3 length is 16 residues. V lost 6 bases and J 2 bases, leaving 17 bases between the germline ends. Germline assignment: CDR1 LNHDA and CDR2 SQIVND (reference sequence). The DNA of the CDR3 is TGTGCCAGTAGGAAGAGCGGGGGCGCGGGCAATCAGCCCCAGCATTTT. Encoded protein: CASRKSGGAGNQPQHF.

The chain is built from TRBV7-3 and TRBJ2-1, with D unresolved. Per germline, CDR1 SGHTA and CDR2 FQGTGA. The CDR3 contains 13 residues. V was cut by 2 bases and J by 3 bases, with 5 bases left in between. The CDR3 DNA follows: TGTGCCAGCAGCTTAGGCAACTACAATGAGCAGTTCTTC. It yields the protein CASSLGNYNEQFF.

The genes are TRBV7-6 and TRBJ2-7, with 8 bases identical to TRBD2. V lost 4 bases, J lost 6 bases, and 11 bases stayed unmatched. CDR1 and CDR2 from the germline V gene are SGHVS and FNYEAQ. The CDR3 is 15 amino acids. The CDR3 coding sequence is TGTGCCAGCAGCTACTCGGGACTAGGGTCAACCGAGCAGTACTTC. Amino acids: CASSYSGLGSTEQYF.

The rearrangement joins TRBV19 to TRBJ1-3; D is uncertain. This CDR3 is 15 amino acids long. Deletions cut 7 bases from V and 0 bases from J, with 13 bases between. CDR1 LNHDA and CDR2 SQIVND come from the germline V gene (reference sequence). The CDR3 loop reads CASTPGSSSGNTIYF. The CDR3 DNA sequence: TGTGCCAGTACCCCAGGCTCGAGCTCTGGAAACACCATATATTTT.

The chain couples TRBV2 to TRBJ2-7; possibly TRBD1 for D (7 bases). Germline V CDR1 and CDR2: SNHLY, FYNNEI. The CDR3 has 14 amino acids. The ends were cut back, 11 bases at V and 6 bases at J, with 23 bases in the middle. CDR3 nucleotides: TGTGCCGGGGGGAGCCGGAACAGGGGAGGCGAGCAGTACTTC. Encoded protein: CAGGSRNRGGEQYF.

This clone came up once. V usage is TRBV6-1 and J usage is TRBJ2-7; TRBD1 aligns across 11 bases. V shed 2 bases and J 3 bases; nucleotides not matched to a gene: 9. This CDR3 is built from 17 residues. Per the germline V gene, CDR1 is MNHNS and CDR2 is SASEGT. CDR3 DNA: TGTGCCAGCAGTGAACGTCCCCGGGACAGGGGGGACTACGAGCAGTACTTC. This codes for CASSERPRDRGDYEQYF.

The chain uses TRBV6-1 and TRBJ2-1; 7 positions match TRBD1. Germline loops: CDR1 MNHNS, CDR2 SASEGT. V gave up 8 bases and J gave up 5 bases; unmatched junction bases: 9. CDR3 length: 14 amino acids. Written as DNA, the CDR3 is TGTGCCAGCCTCTCGGACAGGATGCACAATGAGCAGTTCTTC. Translating it yields CASLSDRMHNEQFF.

The chain couples TRBV6-5 to TRBJ1-2; D is perhaps TRBD1 (6 bases). This CDR3 is built from 14 residues. Between the trimmed V and J ends, which lost 10 bases and 0 bases, there was a span of 15 bases. Germline V gene sequence: CDR1 MNHEY, CDR2 SVGAGI. Here the CDR3 DNA reads TGTGCCACCTCACTAAGGGGGTCTAACTATGGCTACACCTTC. Its protein is CATSLRGSNYGYTF.